Each of the 10 T cell receptor beta chains below was sequenced from the same sample in a study of blood T cells in healthy people across ages. A sample-barcoded 5' primer and a J-beta primer mix were used in a second PCR of roughly 6 to 12 cycles. TCRdb re-called the 5' RACE reads through MiXCR, storing one row per CDR3 protein. Here the sample spans almost 1 million distinct CDR3 sequences, just over 50% being singletons. Input material: blood. The receptors were gathered from a woman aged 55-70 years in good health.

This clonotype has more than one count but fewer than ten. V and J are TRBV4-1 and TRBJ2-1; 9 positions agree with TRBD2. The germline V gene has CDR1 MGHRA and CDR2 YSYEKL. The CDR3 is made up of 14 amino acids. V lost 1 base to trimming and J lost 7 bases; unmatched junction nucleotides: 2. Written as DNA, the CDR3 is TGCGCCAGCAGCCAAGGCCTAGCGGGGAATGAGCAGTTCTTC. Translating it yields CASSQGLAGNEQFF.

V gene TRBV28 combines with J gene TRBJ2-7; TRBD2 agrees at 10 bases. The CDR3 runs 15 residues. From germline, CDR1 is MDHEN and CDR2 SYDVKM. The V gene end was trimmed by 9 bases and the J gene end by 6 bases; junction bases not matched to a gene: 14. The CDR3 sequence: CASSPGGLAGVEQYF. The CDR3 bases are TGTGCCAGTTCCCCGGGTGGGCTAGCGGGAGTCGAGCAGTACTTC.

The gene calls are TRBV2 and TRBJ2-5, with 9 bases lining up with TRBD1. The CDR3 spans 14 residues. Losses at the gene ends were 6 bases for V and 11 bases for J; bases not matched to a gene: 13. Germline-derived CDR1 and CDR2 are SNHLY and FYNNEI. For the CDR3, the DNA is TGTGCCAGCAGACCGGGACAGGGACACGATGAGCAGTACTTC. Its protein is CASRPGQGHDEQYF.

The chain has TRBV6-5 and TRBJ1-4; D is unclear. Germline V gives CDR1 MNHEY, CDR2 SVGAGI. Between the trimmed V and J ends, which lost 5 bases and 8 bases, there was a span of 15 bases. The CDR3 loop spans 14 amino acids. CDR3 in DNA: TGTGCCAGCAGTAACAGAGTAAATAGGGAAAAACTGTTTTTT. It translates to CASSNRVNREKLFF.

This clonotype was detected only a few times. The genes are TRBV4-3 and TRBJ2-7; no clear D. The CDR3 runs to 13 residues. Germline CDR1 is LGHNA and CDR2 is YSLEER. The V end was cut by 0 bases, the J end by 6 bases, with 9 bases between. CDR3 in DNA: TGCGCCAGCAGCCAAGATGTGTGGGGCGAGCAGTACTTC. Translating it yields CASSQDVWGEQYF.

The table lists this clonotype with a few counts. The chain employs TRBV2 and TRBJ2-7; D may be TRBD1 (6 bases). V was clipped by 4 bases and J by 4 bases, with 17 bases between them. The CDR3 loop spans 15 amino acids. Germline CDR1 is SNHLY and CDR2 is FYNNEI. This chain's CDR3 is CASSAQGRGPYEQYF. The CDR3 nucleotides read TGTGCCAGCAGTGCACAGGGTCGGGGTCCTTACGAGCAGTACTTC.

This clonotype was counted a few times. The rearrangement links TRBV12-3 or TRBV12-4 to TRBJ1-5; maybe TRBD1 (5 bases). This CDR3 is 15 amino acids long. Trimming pared 2 bases from V and 0 bases from J, leaving 8 bases between. Here the CDR3 reads CASSLFGGSNQPQHF. The CDR3 DNA reads TGTGCCAGCAGTTTATTTGGGGGTAGCAATCAGCCCCAGCATTTT.

This rearrangement joins TRBV3-1 to TRBJ2-1; D may be TRBD1 (5 bases). CDR1 LGHDT and CDR2 YNNKEL come from the germline V gene (reference sequence). The CDR3 runs to 15 residues. Trimming removed 1 base from V and 3 bases from J, with 10 bases in between. The CDR3 nucleotides read TGTGCCAGCAGCCAAGGGGGCTTTCTCTACAATGAGCAGTTCTTC. Residues: CASSQGGFLYNEQFF.

The V call is TRBV7-9, the J call TRBJ1-2; D gene ambiguous. The V end lost 2 bases, the J end lost 6 bases, and 10 bases lay between the germline ends. CDR3 length: 13 residues. Germline V gene lookup returns CDR1 SEHNR and CDR2 FQNEAQ (reference sequence). CDR3 residues: CASSLKHLDGYTF. As DNA, the CDR3 is TGTGCCAGCAGCTTAAAGCACCTGGATGGCTACACCTTC.

The CDR3 here is CASSLDRGQGDTGELFF. The CDR3 bases are TGTGCCAGCAGCTTAGATCGGGGCCAGGGTGACACCGGGGAGCTGTTTTTT. The V gene is TRBV11-2, the J gene TRBJ2-2; either TRBD1 or TRBD2 may supply D (5 bases each). Trimming pared 0 bases from V and 3 bases from J, leaving 14 bases between. This CDR3 comprises 17 residues. Germline V CDR1 and CDR2: SGHAT, FQNNGV.